This is a list of T cell receptor beta chains from one sample in a study of blood T cells in healthy people across ages. MiXCR was run by TCRdb on the 5' RACE reads, yielding one entry per CDR3 protein. In the table there are 2 million or so distinct CDR3 sequences, just under 50% of which are singletons. The sample consisted of blood. Receptors were obtained from a woman aged 40-49 years in good health. Each CDR3 is given without its conserved first and last residue.

len: 13; v_gene: TRBV15; CDR3aa: ATLLGLGHQETQY
len: 13; v_gene: TRBV3-1; CDR3aa: ASSRGLANSYEQY
len: 13; v_gene: TRBV11-2; CDR3aa: ASSLGPGRRDTQY
len: 11; v_gene: TRBV7-2; CDR3aa: ASSFNSNQPQH
len: 13; v_gene: TRBV6-1; CDR3aa: ASSEEGRRIYEQY
len: 12; v_gene: TRBV20-1; CDR3aa: SARRGEGRNEQF
len: 14; v_gene: TRBV15; CDR3aa: ATSRDHGVGADTQY
len: 12; v_gene: TRBV10-3; CDR3aa: AISEPGQSYGYT
len: 11; v_gene: TRBV6-4; CDR3aa: ASSHPNDNEQY
len: 10; v_gene: TRBV7-2; CDR3aa: ASSLSSETQY
len: 15; v_gene: TRBV28; CDR3aa: ASSSPGLAEQYNEQF
len: 11; v_gene: TRBV7-2; CDR3aa: ASSWDRAFGYT
len: 11; v_gene: TRBV12-3/TRBV12-4; CDR3aa: ASSRVLGEKLF
len: 13; v_gene: TRBV5-1; CDR3aa: ASSAGTGLNNEQF
len: 14; v_gene: TRBV11-3; CDR3aa: ASSNFGQGADDEQF
len: 13; v_gene: TRBV5-1; CDR3aa: ASSLQPGEANVLT
len: 13; v_gene: TRBV7-9; CDR3aa: ASSPSGAYPYEQY
len: 13; v_gene: TRBV6-2/TRBV6-3; CDR3aa: ASSYWQGSYNEQF
len: 12; v_gene: TRBV2; CDR3aa: AISGRVDSGEQY
len: 13; v_gene: TRBV20-1; CDR3aa: SASLASGLQETQY
len: 9; v_gene: TRBV20-1; CDR3aa: SAFSRNEQF
len: 9; v_gene: TRBV19; CDR3aa: ASGRTHEQF
len: 13; v_gene: TRBV6-2/TRBV6-3; CDR3aa: ASSGLSVGYNEQY
len: 16; v_gene: TRBV13; CDR3aa: ASSLVISAGGRDNEQF
len: 11; v_gene: TRBV20-1; CDR3aa: SAHRGADTEAF
len: 12; v_gene: TRBV5-1; CDR3aa: ASSGTGGNYGYT
len: 13; v_gene: TRBV6-5; CDR3aa: ASSSSGTGSYGYT
len: 16; v_gene: TRBV7-8; CDR3aa: ASSLERAVQGPPYEQY
len: 13; v_gene: TRBV7-9; CDR3aa: ASSLPGQSSYEQY
len: 12; v_gene: TRBV20-1; CDR3aa: SASQLNLEGKQY
len: 10; v_gene: TRBV27; CDR3aa: ASKGLDYGYT
len: 15; v_gene: TRBV20-1; CDR3aa: SARDGTGGFVNTEAF
len: 11; v_gene: TRBV3-1; CDR3aa: ASSHKGAQPQH
len: 14; v_gene: TRBV20-1; CDR3aa: SASALAGGRYNEQF
len: 11; v_gene: TRBV13; CDR3aa: ASSSDREHIQY
len: 11; v_gene: TRBV20-1; CDR3aa: SAITASESPLH
len: 13; v_gene: TRBV2; CDR3aa: ASSANTVSNQPQH
len: 14; v_gene: TRBV4-3; CDR3aa: ASSPRLVGPSNEQF
len: 13; v_gene: TRBV27; CDR3aa: ASRPRTSRADTQY
len: 9; v_gene: TRBV29-1; CDR3aa: SVNRGETQY
len: 13; v_gene: TRBV7-8; CDR3aa: ASSLRGLGHNEQF
len: 13; v_gene: TRBV20-1; CDR3aa: SARDLGGSHYGYT
len: 17; v_gene: TRBV4-1; CDR3aa: ASSSGLAGGGDPYNEQF
len: 13; v_gene: TRBV20-1; CDR3aa: SARDLAGAAYEQY
len: 14; v_gene: TRBV5-1; CDR3aa: ASSSWTGTGVLGHT
len: 12; v_gene: TRBV12-3/TRBV12-4; CDR3aa: ASSFAGGQSEQY
len: 17; v_gene: TRBV6-4; CDR3aa: ASSDSFHGRSSGANVLT
len: 10; v_gene: TRBV12-3/TRBV12-4; CDR3aa: ASSFIRETQY
len: 11; v_gene: TRBV5-1; CDR3aa: ASSLFREEGYT
len: 14; v_gene: TRBV29-1; CDR3aa: SVEGYFHGGADTQY
len: 12; v_gene: TRBV21-1; CDR3aa: ASSKALQVNIQY
len: 15; v_gene: TRBV7-2; CDR3aa: ASSLDFSQGAKNIQY
len: 12; v_gene: TRBV4-2; CDR3aa: ASSQGGGASEQF